The 18 T cell receptor beta chains below come from one sample, sequenced in a study of regulatory T cells in long-lasting Graves disease. Sample time point: newly diagnosed GD, antithyroid drugs for less than 3 months. PBMC-extracted RNA yielded the TCR library. With iRepertoire HTBI primers and Arm-PCR of CDR3 regions, TCR beta libraries were built. In TCRdb, the multiplex PCR reads were re-called with MiXCR into one record per CDR3 protein. The sample records some 340,000 distinct CDR3 sequences, about 12% being singletons. The sample was also linked to a second study, of T cells in Graves' hyperthyroidism and ophthalmopathy.

The sequences come from peripheral blood mononuclear cells (PBMCs), collected at new diagnosis, from a patient treated with antithyroid drugs. These receptors came from a woman under 30 with Graves disease.

This clonotype was recorded many times. This chain joins TRBV30 and TRBJ1-5; D gene ambiguous. The germline CDR1 and CDR2 sequences are GTSNPN and SVGIG (reference sequence). V was cut by 0 bases and J by 3 bases, with 9 bases left in between. This CDR3 comprises 14 residues. Here the CDR3 reads CAWSVRRVNQPQHF. The CDR3 coding sequence is TGTGCCTGGAGTGTGCGTAGGGTCAATCAGCCCCAGCATTTT.

The chain links TRBV4-1 to TRBJ1-1, with D perhaps matching TRBD1 (5 bases). V lost 1 base and J lost 7, with 13 bases in between. This CDR3 spans 14 amino acids. The V gene's germline CDR1 is MGHRA and CDR2 YSYEKL. The CDR3 region has the DNA TGCGCCAGCAGCCAAGCTCAGGGTTGGGGTGAAGCTTTCTTT. Its translation is CASSQAQGWGEAFF.

The chain carries TRBV20-1 and TRBJ1-6; the D gene is possibly TRBD1 (6 bases). V was shortened by 0 bases and J by 2 bases, with 11 bases between the two germline ends. This CDR3 spans 16 amino acids. Germline V gives CDR1 DFQATT, CDR2 SNEGSKA (reference sequence). For the CDR3, the DNA is TGCAGTGCTAGAGATTATGGGGGCCCCTATAATTCACCCCTCCACTTT. As protein: CSARDYGGPYNSPLHF.

At least ten counts were recorded for this clonotype. This chain joins TRBV20-1 and TRBJ1-4; unclear D gene. Trimming shortened V by 2 bases and J by 6 bases, and 13 bases separated the two germline ends. The germline V gene encodes CDR1 DFQATT and CDR2 SNEGSKA (reference sequence). This CDR3 spans 14 amino acids. The CDR3 DNA follows: TGCAGTGCTAGATCAACTGCTGGGTATGAAAAACTGTTTTTT. Translated: CSARSTAGYEKLFF.

V and J are TRBV3-2 and TRBJ2-1; the DNA was not compared with TRBD2, the D call given in the table. TRBV3-2 is recorded as a pseudogene. The CDR3 loop spans 20 amino acids. CDR3 nucleotide sequence: TGTGCCAGCAGCCAAGACCTAGCGGGAGAACTAAAAACTTTCTACAATGAGCAGTTCTTC. This codes for CASSQDLAGELKTFYNEQFF.

In this sample, this clonotype turned up many times. The chain joins TRBV11-2 to TRBJ2-5, with 10 bases lining up with TRBD2. Per germline, CDR1 SGHAT and CDR2 FQNNGV. The CDR3 runs 15 residues. With V trimmed by 8 bases and J by 9 bases, 15 bases remained unmatched. This CDR3 is CASRLTSGAKRAQYF. CDR3 DNA: TGTGCCAGCCGCCTCACTAGCGGGGCCAAGAGGGCCCAGTACTTC.

The table lists this clonotype with many counts. V gene TRBV28 combines with J gene TRBJ1-1; unclear D gene. CDR3 size: 17 residues. V lost 2 bases, J lost 2 bases, and 18 bases lay in between. Germline V gene lookup returns CDR1 MDHEN and CDR2 SYDVKM. The CDR3 DNA follows: TGTGCCAGCAGTTTACTGGGTCACACACCCGTCAACACTGAAGCTTTCTTT. It encodes CASSLLGHTPVNTEAFF.

This clonotype showed up just a few times. The chain employs TRBV27 and TRBJ2-7; 11 nucleotides agree with TRBD2. Losses at the gene ends were 2 bases for V and 3 bases for J; bases not matched to a gene: 6. CDR1 MNHEY and CDR2 SMNVEV come from the germline V gene (reference sequence). This CDR3 is 16 amino acids long. The CDR3 spells CASSLTLAGADYEQYF. CDR3 nucleotide sequence: TGTGCCAGCAGTTTAACACTAGCGGGAGCCGACTACGAGCAGTACTTC.

As to this clonotype: This may be a read error, as it is one base from a much larger clone. The rearrangement uses TRBV2 and TRBJ2-5; TRBD1 is a possible D gene (6 bases). CDR1 is SNHLY and CDR2 is FYNNEI in the germline V gene. The CDR3 has 15 amino acids. Trimming removed 7 bases from V and 10 bases from J, with 25 bases in between. This chain's CDR3 is CASTTSGAPKGIQYF. CDR3 DNA: TGTGCCAGCACCACCTCAGGGGCACCAAAAGGTATCCAGTACTTC.

Details on this clonotype: A clone one base away is much larger, so this may be a read error. V usage is TRBV14 and J usage is TRBJ2-7; 8 nucleotides match TRBD1. V trimming: 3 bases; J trimming: 0 bases; junction bases outside the gene matches: 10. Germline V gene sequence: CDR1 SGHDN, CDR2 FVKESK. The CDR3 has 17 residues. The CDR3 reads CASSHTQDRDLSYEQYF. DNA for the CDR3: TGTGCCAGCAGCCATACCCAGGACAGGGACCTCTCCTACGAGCAGTACTTC.

This clonotype was observed at least ten times. The J gene is TRBJ1-2, the V gene TRBV7-8, with TRBD1 as a possible D gene (5 bases). The germline V gene encodes CDR1 SGHVS and CDR2 FQNEAQ. The CDR3 loop spans 13 amino acids. Trimming took 4 bases from V and 3 from J, leaving 9 bases between them. CDR3 DNA sequence: TGTGCCAGCAGCTCGGACACCTACTATGGCTACACCTTC. Translation: CASSSDTYYGYTF.

This clonotype was found many times. The rearrangement links TRBV2 to TRBJ2-2; D is tentatively TRBD1 or TRBD2 (5 bases each). The V gene's germline CDR1 is SNHLY and CDR2 FYNNEI. This CDR3 is 14 amino acids long. V was clipped by 4 bases and J by 4 bases, with 10 bases between them. CDR3 in DNA: TGTGCCAGCAGTGGAGGGGTCAGCACCGGGGAGCTGTTTTTT. Translation: CASSGGVSTGELFF.

The table lists this clonotype with many counts. The chain couples TRBV12-3 or TRBV12-4 to TRBJ2-5; tentatively, D is TRBD2 (5 bases). Between the trimmed V and J ends, which lost 1 base and 2 bases, there was a span of 14 bases. The CDR3 has 16 residues. This CDR3 reads CASSLVGGPQQETQYF. CDR3 nucleotides: TGTGCCAGCAGTTTAGTTGGCGGGCCGCAACAAGAGACCCAGTACTTC.

In its sample, this clonotype was seen many times. CDR3 coding DNA: TGTGCCAGCAGCTTACGTGGCTCTAGCTATGGCTACACCTTC. This codes for CASSLRGSSYGYTF. The chain is built from TRBV12-3 or TRBV12-4 and TRBJ1-2; no definite D call. CDR3 length: 14 residues. Trimming took 6 bases from V and 4 from J, leaving 15 bases between them.

This clonotype appeared a few times. The rearrangement joins TRBV5-1 to TRBJ2-5; 12 bases line up with TRBD2. CDR3 size: 16 residues. V lost 4 bases and J lost 5; bases outside the gene matches: 9. Germline V CDR1 and CDR2: SGHRS, YFSETQ. The CDR3 DNA follows: TGCGCCAGCAGCCCCGGACTAGCGGGACGAGGGGAGACCCAGTACTTC. Translating it yields CASSPGLAGRGETQYF.

Note on this clonotype: At one boundary the junction diverges from the germline segment, which might be a read error. The chain carries TRBV2 and TRBJ2-5, with D perhaps matching TRBD2 (5 bases). CDR1 and CDR2 (germline): SNHLY, FYNNEI. The length of the CDR3 is 14 residues. CDR3 DNA: TGTGCCAGCAGTTCCCCGGGTAGCGCAGAGCCCCAGTACTTC. Translated: CASSSPGSAEPQYF. Variable domain in full (rest from reference TRBV2 and TRBJ2-5): EPEVTQTPSHQVTQMGQEVILRCVPISNHLYFYWYRQILGQKVEFLVSFYNNEISEKSEIFDDQFSVERPDGSNFTLKIRSTKLEDSAMYFCASSSPGSAEPQYFGPGTRLLVL.

This clonotype has at least ten counts. The V gene is TRBV7-6, the J gene TRBJ2-1, with 14 bases fitting TRBD2. This CDR3 is 16 amino acids long. CDR1 is SGHVS and CDR2 is FNYEAQ in the germline V gene. V dropped 6 bases and J dropped 8; count of bases not matched to a gene: 9. CDR3 bases: TGTGCCAGCAGACAAATTGGACTAGCGGGGGGACATGAGCAGTTCTTC. Protein: CASRQIGLAGGHEQFF.

In this sample, this clonotype turned up many times. This sequence joins TRBV10-3 and TRBJ2-2; D is possibly TRBD2 (5 bases). CDR1 is ENHRY and CDR2 is SYGVKD in the germline V gene. V lost 3 bases and J lost 7, with 12 bases in between. The CDR3 is made up of 14 amino acids. The CDR3 sequence: CAISDSFGVGELFF. The CDR3 DNA reads TGTGCCATCAGTGATTCATTCGGGGTCGGGGAGCTGTTTTTT.